Following are 32 T cell receptor beta chains from one sample sequenced in a study of patients and donors after allogeneic stem cell transplantation. TCRdb re-called the RT-PCR reads through MiXCR, storing one row per CDR3 protein. The profile covers 900,000 to 1,000,000 distinct CDR3 sequences, with about a sixth appearing a single time and approximately 5.9% taken by the ten largest. The sample taken for sequencing was blood, either unsorted or a sorted T cell fraction (not recorded which). These receptors were obtained from a human donor who was either an allogeneic HSCT recipient or a stem cell or donor lymphocyte infusion donor (not recorded which). It is not recorded whose cells these are; they may come from a transplant donor.

The rearrangement uses TRBV20-1 and TRBJ2-7; TRBD1 agrees at 7 bases. This CDR3 is built from 12 residues. The germline V gene encodes CDR1 DFQATT and CDR2 SNEGSKA (reference sequence). V lost 4 bases, J lost 4 bases, and 4 bases stayed unmatched. The chain's CDR3 is CSANRGGYEQYF. The CDR3 DNA follows: TGCAGTGCTAACAGGGGTGGTTACGAGCAGTACTTC.

This chain joins TRBV4-3 and TRBJ2-2; a weak D match, TRBD2 (5 bases). This CDR3 has 16 residues. CDR1 and CDR2 from the germline V gene are LGHNA and YSLEER. V was clipped by 0 bases and J by 5 bases, with 13 bases between them. As DNA, the CDR3 is TGCGCCAGCAGCCAAGAGCCCAGCAGCGGAACCGGGGAGCTGTTTTTT. Translating gives CASSQEPSSGTGELFF.

There are a few counts of this clonotype. V and J are TRBV29-1 and TRBJ2-1, with 7 positions matching TRBD2. The CDR3 has 12 amino acids. V lost 4 bases and J lost 8; bases outside the gene matches: 5. Germline CDR1 and CDR2: SQVTM and ANQGSEA. DNA for the CDR3: TGCAGCGTTGTGGGGGGGAGGGATGAGCAGTTCTTC. Translation: CSVVGGRDEQFF.

This clonotype was seen more than once but under ten times. This chain connects TRBV7-2 to TRBJ2-5, with 9 nucleotides matching TRBD2. The CDR3 length is 14 residues. The germline V gene encodes CDR1 SGHTA and CDR2 FQGNSA. V was pared by 7 bases and J by 5 bases, with 8 bases of the junction left unmatched. The DNA for the CDR3 is TGTGCCAGCACCCAAGGGACTAGCTTGGAGACCCAGTACTTC. This gives the protein CASTQGTSLETQYF. The full variable domain, completed using reference TRBV7-2 and TRBJ2-5, is GAGVSQSPSNKVTEKGKDVELRCDPISGHTALYWYRQSLGQGLEFLIYFQGNSAPDKSGLPSDRFSAERTGGSVSTLTIQRTQQEDSAVYLCASTQGTSLETQYFGPGTRLLVL.

The genes are TRBV2 and TRBJ2-7; 7 bases fit TRBD2. V was pared by 4 bases and J by 2 bases, with 8 bases of the junction left unmatched. The length of the CDR3 is 15 residues. Germline V gene sequence: CDR1 SNHLY, CDR2 FYNNEI. The CDR3 coding sequence is TGTGCCAGCAGTGGATCGGGACTAACCCCCTACGAGCAGTACTTC. Encoded protein: CASSGSGLTPYEQYF. The variable domain in full, with the rest retrieved from reference TRBV2 and TRBJ2-7, is EPEVTQTPSHQVTQMGQEVILRCVPISNHLYFYWYRQILGQKVEFLVSFYNNEISEKSEIFDDQFSVERPDGSNFTLKIRSTKLEDSAMYFCASSGSGLTPYEQYFGPGTRLTVT.

The CDR3 sequence is CASSPTTGNNQPQHF. The CDR3 coding sequence is TGTGCCAGCTCACCGACGACAGGGAACAATCAGCCCCAGCATTTT. V is TRBV18 and J is TRBJ1-5; TRBD1 agrees at 7 bases. CDR1 and CDR2 (germline): KGHSH, LQKENI. CDR3 size: 15 residues. The trim removed 3 bases at V and 3 bases at J, leaving 5 bases unmatched.

The sample holds a few counts of this clonotype. The V gene is TRBV30, the J gene TRBJ2-7; 11 bases map to TRBD2. The CDR3 spans 15 residues. The V and J ends lost 4 bases and 0 bases, in that order; junction bases with no gene match: 5. CDR1 and CDR2 (germline): GTSNPN, SVGIG (reference sequence). CDR3 coding DNA: TGTGCCTGGAAACTAGCGGGGGTACACTCCTACGAGCAGTACTTC. Its translation: CAWKLAGVHSYEQYF. Drawing the rest from reference TRBV30 and TRBJ2-7, the complete variable domain is SQTIHQWPATLVQPVGSPLSLECTVEGTSNPNLYWYRQAAGRGLQLLFYSVGIGQISSEVPQNLSASRPQDRQFILSSKKLLLSDSGFYLCAWKLAGVHSYEQYFGPGTRLTVT.

This clonotype was seen a handful of times. The genes are TRBV12-3 or TRBV12-4 and TRBJ1-4; 7 nucleotides match TRBD1. The CDR3 sequence is 15 residues long. V trimming: 6 bases; J trimming: 12 bases; junction bases outside the gene matches: 16. The CDR3 here is CASSTSRQGVWELFF. The DNA of the CDR3 is TGTGCCAGCAGCACGTCCCGACAGGGAGTCTGGGAACTGTTTTTT.

The V gene is TRBV12-3 or TRBV12-4, the J gene TRBJ2-1, with D unresolved. V was trimmed by 6 bases and J by 0 bases, leaving 15 bases between them. This CDR3 has 16 amino acids. The CDR3: CASRFRHGSSYNEQFF. In DNA form, the CDR3 reads TGTGCCAGCAGATTCCGCCATGGAAGCTCCTACAATGAGCAGTTCTTC.

This clonotype has a count of ten or more. The chain recombines TRBV4-2 with TRBJ2-7; no clear D. V lost 8 bases to trimming and J lost 6 bases, with 23 bases between them. Per the germline V gene, CDR1 is LGHNA and CDR2 is YNFKEQ. This CDR3 has 15 amino acids. Written as DNA, the CDR3 is TGTGCCAGCCGCCCCCGTGATGGATTGAGCGCCGAGCAGTACTTC. Its translation: CASRPRDGLSAEQYF.

The rearrangement links TRBV12-3 or TRBV12-4 to TRBJ1-6; a weak D match, TRBD1 (6 bases). V was clipped by 5 bases and J by 10 bases, with 15 bases between them. The length of the CDR3 is 14 residues. CDR3 DNA sequence: TGTGCCAGCAGTGGAACAGGGTTAAGCTCACCCCTCCACTTT. Its protein is CASSGTGLSSPLHF.

This clonotype has just a few counts. The CDR3 protein is CSAMRGIPEAFF. The CDR3 DNA reads as TGCAGTGCTATGAGGGGGATCCCTGAAGCTTTCTTT. V gene TRBV20-1 combines with J gene TRBJ1-1, with D possibly being TRBD1 (6 bases). The length of the CDR3 is 12 residues. Trimming cost V 4 bases and J 6 bases, with 12 bases left between them. CDR1 is DFQATT and CDR2 is SNEGSKA in the germline V gene (reference sequence).

The V call is TRBV12-3 or TRBV12-4, the J call TRBJ2-4; D uncertain. The CDR3 contains 15 residues. Deletions cut 2 bases from V and 0 bases from J, with 8 bases between. The DNA of the CDR3 is TGTGCCAGCAGTTTAAGGAGCCTAGCCAAAAACATTCAGTACTTC. It specifies CASSLRSLAKNIQYF.

In its sample, this clonotype was seen a few times. V and J are TRBV6-2 or TRBV6-3 and TRBJ2-7; 8 positions match TRBD2. The V gene's germline CDR1 is MNHEY and CDR2 SVGEGT. CDR3 size: 17 residues. With V trimmed by 2 bases and J by 2 bases, 11 bases remained unmatched. In nucleotides, the CDR3 is TGTGCCAGCAGTTACGAGCGGGGGAGCGCCCAAACCTACGAGCAGTACTTC. It translates to CASSYERGSAQTYEQYF.

DNA for the CDR3: TGCGCCAGCAGCCAAGTCTTCGTCCGAGCGGGAGGCCATGAGCAGTTCTTC. Encoded protein: CASSQVFVRAGGHEQFF. This chain uses TRBV4-1 with TRBJ2-1; 9 nucleotides line up with TRBD2. CDR1 and CDR2 (germline): MGHRA, YSYEKL. Trimming took 1 base from V and 8 from J; bases not matched to a gene: 12. The CDR3 has 17 residues.

This chain joins TRBV2 and TRBJ2-3; 12 bases match TRBD1. There are 16 residues in the CDR3. Trimming took 6 bases from V and 5 from J; bases not matched to a gene: 9. Germline CDR1 SNHLY, CDR2 FYNNEI. The CDR3 DNA follows: TGTGCCAGCAGGGCCGGGACAGGGGGCTCGGTAGATACGCAGTATTTT. Its translation is CASRAGTGGSVDTQYF.

In this sample, this clonotype turned up a few times. The chain combines TRBV12-3 or TRBV12-4 with TRBJ2-3; 9 bases align to TRBD2. There are 18 residues in the CDR3. Trimming removed 3 bases from V and 0 bases from J; junction bases left unmatched: 10. This chain's CDR3 is CASSFPGGSGGSTDTQYF. In DNA form, the CDR3 reads TGTGCCAGCAGTTTCCCGGGGGGGAGCGGGGGGAGCACAGATACGCAGTATTTT.

V and J are TRBV5-8 and TRBJ1-1; D not resolved. The CDR3 consists of 14 residues. Trimming shortened V by 3 bases and J by 4 bases, and 13 bases separated the two germline ends. Per the germline V gene, CDR1 is SGHTS and CDR2 is YDEGEE. DNA for the CDR3: TGTGCCAGCAGCTCCCCAAGCATTTTCACTGAAGCTTTCTTT. Translation gives CASSSPSIFTEAFF. Filled out from reference TRBV5-8 and TRBJ1-1, the complete variable domain reads EAGVTQSPTHLIKTRGQQATLRCSPISGHTSVYWYQQALGLGLQFLLWYDEGEERNRGNFPPRFSGRQFPNYSSELNVNALELEDSALYLCASSSPSIFTEAFFGQGTRLTVV.

The chain couples TRBV12-3 or TRBV12-4 to TRBJ1-2; the D is unclear. V was trimmed by 1 base and J by 8 bases, leaving 14 bases between them. This CDR3 is 14 amino acids long. In nucleotides, the CDR3 is TGTGCCAGCAGTTTAGGGTGGCCCCTCCGAGGCTACACCTTC. This encodes CASSLGWPLRGYTF.

The J gene is TRBJ2-3, the V gene TRBV5-4; weak D call: TRBD2 (6 bases). The V gene's germline CDR1 is SGHNT and CDR2 YYREEE (reference sequence). V shed 1 base and J shed 6 bases, with 15 bases lying between them. This CDR3 contains 15 residues. The CDR3 DNA sequence: TGTGCCAGCAGCTTGTCGGCTAGCGAAGCGGATACGCAGTATTTT. It yields the protein CASSLSASEADTQYF.

V is TRBV29-1 and J is TRBJ2-7, with D perhaps matching TRBD1 or TRBD2 (5 bases each). The CDR3 is 13 amino acids. V shed 6 bases and J shed 0 bases, with 12 bases lying between them. In germline, CDR1 is SQVTM, CDR2 ANQGSEA. The CDR3 DNA follows: TGCAGCGTAACCCGAGGGGTCTCCTACGAGCAGTACTTC. It codes for CSVTRGVSYEQYF.

In nucleotides, the CDR3 is TGCGCCAGCAGCTTTCCAGCGGGGGTAGATGAGCAGTTCTTC. Translated, it gives CASSFPAGVDEQFF. The chain couples TRBV5-1 to TRBJ2-1; 8 bases fit TRBD2. Trimming removed 2 bases from V and 8 bases from J; junction bases left unmatched: 6. CDR3 length equals 14 residues. CDR1 and CDR2 (germline): SGHRS, YFSETQ. The whole variable domain, filled in from reference TRBV5-1 and TRBJ2-1, reads KAGVTQTPRYLIKTRGQQVTLSCSPISGHRSVSWYQQTPGQGLQFLFEYFSETQRNKGNFPGRFSGRQFSNSRSEMNVSTLELGDSALYLCASSFPAGVDEQFFGPGTRLTVL.

This clonotype was detected a few times. This chain joins TRBV2 and TRBJ2-1, with D perhaps TRBD2 (6 bases). The CDR3 extends over 17 amino acids. Germline V lookup: CDR1 SNHLY, CDR2 FYNNEI. V was pared by 6 bases and J by 2 bases, with 20 bases between. CDR3 DNA sequence: TGTGCCAGCAGGGACGGGATTGTCCAGCGGGCCTACAATGAGCAGTTCTTC. Its translation is CASRDGIVQRAYNEQFF.

The gene calls are TRBV19 and TRBJ1-2; D call uncertain. Trimming shortened V by 5 bases and J by 3 bases, and 19 bases separated the two germline ends. The CDR3 has 16 amino acids. CDR1 is LNHDA, CDR2 SQIVND, per germline (reference sequence). CDR3 region: CASSGKAPLKDYGYTF. In DNA form, the CDR3 reads TGTGCCAGTAGTGGAAAGGCCCCTTTAAAGGACTATGGCTACACCTTC.

This clonotype was picked up a small number of times. The chain is built from TRBV5-1 and TRBJ2-7; possible D gene TRBD1, 6 bases. CDR3 length equals 17 residues. The V gene's germline CDR1 is SGHRS and CDR2 YFSETQ. V lost 0 bases to trimming and J lost 1 base, with 17 bases between them. In DNA form, the CDR3 reads TGCGCCAGCAGCTTGGAAATTTGGACAGCCCGATCCTACGAGCAGTACTTC. Amino acid sequence: CASSLEIWTARSYEQYF.

The sample holds a few counts of this clonotype. V usage is TRBV5-1 and J usage is TRBJ2-3; D possibly corresponds to TRBD1 (6 bases). Trimming stripped 4 bases from V and 2 bases from J, with 20 bases between. CDR1 and CDR2 from the germline V gene are SGHRS and YFSETQ. This CDR3 is built from 17 residues. CDR3 nucleotide sequence: TGCGCCAGCAGCCCCCGCCCGGACAGTTTACTCACAGATACGCAGTATTTT. This encodes CASSPRPDSLLTDTQYF.

This clonotype was seen a handful of times. The chain combines TRBV15 with TRBJ1-1, with D uncertain. Trimming took 5 bases from V and 3 from J, leaving 16 bases between them. CDR3 length equals 15 residues. The germline gives CDR1 LNHNV, CDR2 YYDKDF (reference sequence). The CDR3 here is CATSLRSRGDTEAFF. The CDR3 coding sequence is TGTGCCACCAGCTTGCGGTCCCGCGGGGACACTGAAGCTTTCTTT.

V gene TRBV7-9 combines with J gene TRBJ2-1; a possible D gene is TRBD1 (6 bases). The CDR3 is made up of 13 amino acids. V gave up 1 base and J gave up 10 bases, with 11 bases separating them. In germline, CDR1 is SEHNR, CDR2 FQNEAQ (reference sequence). The CDR3 bases are TGTGCCAGCAGCTTAGTTGGGGGCGGGGAGCAGTTCTTC. As protein: CASSLVGGGEQFF.

This clonotype turned up a few times. The V and J genes are TRBV12-3 or TRBV12-4 and TRBJ2-5; 7 nucleotides match TRBD2. The V gene end was trimmed by 5 bases and the J gene end by 5 bases; junction bases not matched to a gene: 11. This CDR3 is built from 15 residues. CDR3 DNA sequence: TGTGCCAGCAGTCCCCTAGCGGCCCTCCTGGAGACCCAGTACTTC. Translation: CASSPLAALLETQYF.

The V gene is TRBV7-8, the J gene TRBJ2-1; a possible D gene is TRBD1 (5 bases). V was pared by 1 base and J by 3 bases, with 13 bases between. The CDR3 has 16 amino acids. Germline V lookup: CDR1 SGHVS, CDR2 FQNEAQ. The CDR3 sequence: CASSLVQGVIYNEQFF. In DNA, the CDR3 is TGTGCCAGCAGCTTAGTACAAGGGGTCATCTACAATGAGCAGTTCTTC.

This clonotype was picked up many times. The chain is built from TRBV20-1 and TRBJ1-1; TRBD1 is a possible D gene (6 bases). Germline V gene data show CDR1 as DFQATT and CDR2 as SNEGSKA (reference sequence). This CDR3 has 13 amino acids. The ends were cut back, 2 bases at V and 0 bases at J, with 7 bases in the middle. The DNA for the CDR3 is TGCAGTGCTAGAAACAGGGTGAACACTGAAGCTTTCTTT. Its translation: CSARNRVNTEAFF.

The chain links TRBV25-1 to TRBJ2-7; D may be TRBD1 (6 bases). Germline CDR1 is MGHDK and CDR2 is SYGVNS. Trimming cost V 6 bases and J 5 bases, with 14 bases left between them. The CDR3 is 13 amino acids. The CDR3 loop reads CASSPPRGNEQYF. The CDR3 nucleotides read TGTGCCAGCAGCCCCCCCAGGGGTAACGAGCAGTACTTC.